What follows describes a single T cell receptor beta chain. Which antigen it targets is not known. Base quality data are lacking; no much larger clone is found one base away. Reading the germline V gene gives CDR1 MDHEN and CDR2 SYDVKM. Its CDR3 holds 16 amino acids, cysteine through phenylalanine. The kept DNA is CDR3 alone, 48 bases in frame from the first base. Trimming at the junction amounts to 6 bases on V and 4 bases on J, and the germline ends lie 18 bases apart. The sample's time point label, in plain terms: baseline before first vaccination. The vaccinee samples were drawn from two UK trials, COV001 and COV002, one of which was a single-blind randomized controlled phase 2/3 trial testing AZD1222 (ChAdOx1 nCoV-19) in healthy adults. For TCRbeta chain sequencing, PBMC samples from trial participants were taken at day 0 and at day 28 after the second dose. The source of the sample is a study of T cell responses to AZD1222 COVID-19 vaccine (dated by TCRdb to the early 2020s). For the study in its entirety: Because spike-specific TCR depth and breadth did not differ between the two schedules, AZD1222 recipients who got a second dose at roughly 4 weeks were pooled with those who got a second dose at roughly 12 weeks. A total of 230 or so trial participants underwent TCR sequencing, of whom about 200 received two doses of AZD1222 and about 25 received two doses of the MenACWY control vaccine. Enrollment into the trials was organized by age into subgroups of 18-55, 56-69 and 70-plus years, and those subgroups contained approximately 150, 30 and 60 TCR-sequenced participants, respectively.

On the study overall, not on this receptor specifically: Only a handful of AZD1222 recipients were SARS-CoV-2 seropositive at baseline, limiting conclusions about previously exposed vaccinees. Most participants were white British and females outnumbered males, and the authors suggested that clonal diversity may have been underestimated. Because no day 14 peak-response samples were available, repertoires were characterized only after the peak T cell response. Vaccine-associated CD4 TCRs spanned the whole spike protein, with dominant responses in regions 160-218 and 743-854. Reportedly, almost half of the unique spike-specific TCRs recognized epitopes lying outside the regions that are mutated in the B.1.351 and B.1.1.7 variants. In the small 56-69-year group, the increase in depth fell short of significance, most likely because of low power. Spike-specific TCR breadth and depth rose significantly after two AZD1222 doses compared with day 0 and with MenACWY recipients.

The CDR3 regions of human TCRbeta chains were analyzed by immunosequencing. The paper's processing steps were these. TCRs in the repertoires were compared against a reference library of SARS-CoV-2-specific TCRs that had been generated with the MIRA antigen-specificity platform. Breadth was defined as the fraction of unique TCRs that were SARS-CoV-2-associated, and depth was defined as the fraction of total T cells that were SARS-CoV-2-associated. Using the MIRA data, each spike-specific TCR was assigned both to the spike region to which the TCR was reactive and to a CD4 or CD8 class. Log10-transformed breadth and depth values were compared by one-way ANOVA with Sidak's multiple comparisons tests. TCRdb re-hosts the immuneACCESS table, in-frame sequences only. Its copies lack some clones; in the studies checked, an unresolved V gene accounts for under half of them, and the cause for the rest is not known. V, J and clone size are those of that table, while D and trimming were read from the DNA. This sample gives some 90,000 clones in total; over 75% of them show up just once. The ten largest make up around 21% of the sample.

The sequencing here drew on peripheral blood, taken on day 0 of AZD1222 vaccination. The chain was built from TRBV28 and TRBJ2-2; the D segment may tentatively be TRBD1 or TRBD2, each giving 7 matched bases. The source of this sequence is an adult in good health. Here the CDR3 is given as CASRPQGGSGTGELFF. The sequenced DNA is TGTGCCAGCAGGCCCCAGGGGGGGTCGGGCACCGGGGAGCTGTTTTTT. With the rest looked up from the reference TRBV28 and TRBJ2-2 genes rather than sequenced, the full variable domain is DVKVTQSSRYLVKRTGEKVFLECVQDMDHENMFWYRQDPGLGLRLIYFSYDVKMKEKGDIPEGYSVSREKKERFSLILESASTNQTSMYLCASRPQGGSGTGELFFGEGSRLTVL.